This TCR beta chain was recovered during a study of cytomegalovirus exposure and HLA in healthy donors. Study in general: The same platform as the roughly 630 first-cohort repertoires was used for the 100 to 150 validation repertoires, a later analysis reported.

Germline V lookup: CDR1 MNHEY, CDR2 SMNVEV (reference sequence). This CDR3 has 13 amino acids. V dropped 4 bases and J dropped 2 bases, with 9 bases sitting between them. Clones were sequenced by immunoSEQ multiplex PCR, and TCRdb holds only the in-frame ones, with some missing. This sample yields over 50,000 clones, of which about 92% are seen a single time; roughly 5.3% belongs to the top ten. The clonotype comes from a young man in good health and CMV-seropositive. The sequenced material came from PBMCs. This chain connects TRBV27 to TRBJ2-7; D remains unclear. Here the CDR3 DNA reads TGTGCCAGCAGTTGGGCGATAGCCTACGAGCAGTACTTC. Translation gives CASSWAIAYEQYF.